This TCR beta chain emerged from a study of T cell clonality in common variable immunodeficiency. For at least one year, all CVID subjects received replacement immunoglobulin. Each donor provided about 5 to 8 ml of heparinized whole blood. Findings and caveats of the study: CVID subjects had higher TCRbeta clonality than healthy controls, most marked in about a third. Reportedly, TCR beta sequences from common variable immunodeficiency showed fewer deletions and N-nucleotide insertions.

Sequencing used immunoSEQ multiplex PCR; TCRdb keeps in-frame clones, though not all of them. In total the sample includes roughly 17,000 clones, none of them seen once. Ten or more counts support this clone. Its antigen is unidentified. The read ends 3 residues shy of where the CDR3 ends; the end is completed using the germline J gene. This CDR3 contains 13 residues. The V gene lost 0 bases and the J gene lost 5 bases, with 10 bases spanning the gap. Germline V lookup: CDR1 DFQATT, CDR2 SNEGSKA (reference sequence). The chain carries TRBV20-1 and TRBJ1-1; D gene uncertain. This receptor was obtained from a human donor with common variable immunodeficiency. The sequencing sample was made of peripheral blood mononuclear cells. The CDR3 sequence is CSARDGQETEAFF. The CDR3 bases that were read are TGCAGTGCTAGAGATGGCCAAGAAACTGAA.